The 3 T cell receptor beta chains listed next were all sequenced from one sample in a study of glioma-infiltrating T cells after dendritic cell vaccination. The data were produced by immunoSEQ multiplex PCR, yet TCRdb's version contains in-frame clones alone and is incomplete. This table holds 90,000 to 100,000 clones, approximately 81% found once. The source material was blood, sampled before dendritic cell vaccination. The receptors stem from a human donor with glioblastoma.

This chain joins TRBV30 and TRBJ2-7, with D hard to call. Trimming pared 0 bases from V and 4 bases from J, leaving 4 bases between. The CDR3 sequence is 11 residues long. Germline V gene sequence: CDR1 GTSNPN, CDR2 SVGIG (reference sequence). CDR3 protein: CAWSVLYEQYF. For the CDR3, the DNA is TGTGCCTGGAGTGTACTATACGAGCAGTACTTC. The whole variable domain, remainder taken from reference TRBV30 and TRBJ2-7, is SQTIHQWPATLVQPVGSPLSLECTVEGTSNPNLYWYRQAAGRGLQLLFYSVGIGQISSEVPQNLSASRPQDRQFILSSKKLLLSDSGFYLCAWSVLYEQYFGPGTRLTVT.

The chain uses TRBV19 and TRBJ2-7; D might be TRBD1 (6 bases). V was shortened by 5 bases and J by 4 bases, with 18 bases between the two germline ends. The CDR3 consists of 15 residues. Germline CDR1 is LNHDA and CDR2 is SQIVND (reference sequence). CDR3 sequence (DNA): TGTGCCAGTAGTTATACGGGACAAAAACAGTACGAGCAGTACTTC. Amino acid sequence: CASSYTGQKQYEQYF.

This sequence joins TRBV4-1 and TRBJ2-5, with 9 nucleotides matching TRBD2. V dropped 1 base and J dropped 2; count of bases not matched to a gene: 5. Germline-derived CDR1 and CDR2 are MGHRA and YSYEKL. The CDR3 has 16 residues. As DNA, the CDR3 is TGCGCCAGCAGCCAAGTCCTAGCGGGGATACAAGAGACCCAGTACTTC. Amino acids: CASSQVLAGIQETQYF.